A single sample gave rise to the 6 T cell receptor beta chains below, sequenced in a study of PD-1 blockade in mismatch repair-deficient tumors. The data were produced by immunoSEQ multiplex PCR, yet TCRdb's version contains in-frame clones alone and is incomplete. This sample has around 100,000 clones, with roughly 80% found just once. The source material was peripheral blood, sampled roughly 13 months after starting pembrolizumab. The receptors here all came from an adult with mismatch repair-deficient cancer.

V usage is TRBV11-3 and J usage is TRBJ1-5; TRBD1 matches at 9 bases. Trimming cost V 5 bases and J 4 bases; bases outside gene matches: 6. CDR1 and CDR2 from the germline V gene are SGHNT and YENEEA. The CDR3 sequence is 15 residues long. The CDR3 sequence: CASSLGGTGNQPQHF. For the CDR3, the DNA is TGTGCCAGCAGCCTTGGAGGGACAGGGAATCAGCCCCAGCATTTT.

In DNA, the CDR3 is TGTGCCAGCAGTTACTCGAAGGGGCGCGAGCAGTACTTC. Translation: CASSYSKGREQYF. The chain couples TRBV6-6 to TRBJ2-7; D might be TRBD1 (5 bases). Trimming removed 0 bases from V and 6 bases from J, with 9 bases in between. The CDR3 is made up of 13 amino acids. Germline lookup yields CDR1 MNHNY and CDR2 SVGAGI (reference sequence).

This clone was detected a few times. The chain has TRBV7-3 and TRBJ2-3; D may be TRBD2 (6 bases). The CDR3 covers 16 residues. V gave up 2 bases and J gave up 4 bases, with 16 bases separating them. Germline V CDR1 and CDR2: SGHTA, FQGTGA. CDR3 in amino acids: CASSLGAAASADTQYF. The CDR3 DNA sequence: TGTGCCAGCAGCTTAGGGGCAGCTGCTAGCGCAGATACGCAGTATTTT.

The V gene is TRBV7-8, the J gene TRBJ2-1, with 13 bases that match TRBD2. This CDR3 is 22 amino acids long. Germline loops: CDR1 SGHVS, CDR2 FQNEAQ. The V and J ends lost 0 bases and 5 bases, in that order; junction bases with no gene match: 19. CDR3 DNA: TGTGCCAGCAGCTTAGCCACCGGGACTAGCGGGATGGTTGGCGCTTTGCACAATGAGCAGTTCTTC. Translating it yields CASSLATGTSGMVGALHNEQFF.

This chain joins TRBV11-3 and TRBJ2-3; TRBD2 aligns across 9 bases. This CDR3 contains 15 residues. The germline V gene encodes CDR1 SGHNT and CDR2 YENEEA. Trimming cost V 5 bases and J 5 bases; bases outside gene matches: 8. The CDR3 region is CASSTHSGSVDTQYF. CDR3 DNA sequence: TGTGCCAGCAGCACCCATAGCGGGAGTGTAGATACGCAGTATTTT. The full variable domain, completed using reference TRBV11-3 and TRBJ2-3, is EAGVVQSPRYKIIEKKQPVAFWCNPISGHNTLYWYLQNLGQGPELLIRYENEEAVDDSQLPKDRFSAERLKGVDSTLKIQPAELGDSAVYLCASSTHSGSVDTQYFGPGTRLTVL.

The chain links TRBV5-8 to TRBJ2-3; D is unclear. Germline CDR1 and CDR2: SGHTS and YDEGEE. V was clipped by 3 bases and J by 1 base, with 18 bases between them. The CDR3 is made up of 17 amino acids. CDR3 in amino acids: CASSYVAGRLGTDTQYF. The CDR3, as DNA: TGTGCCAGCAGCTACGTGGCTGGGCGTCTGGGCACAGATACGCAGTATTTT. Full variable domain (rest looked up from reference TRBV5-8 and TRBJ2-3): EAGVTQSPTHLIKTRGQQATLRCSPISGHTSVYWYQQALGLGLQFLLWYDEGEERNRGNFPPRFSGRQFPNYSSELNVNALELEDSALYLCASSYVAGRLGTDTQYFGPGTRLTVL.